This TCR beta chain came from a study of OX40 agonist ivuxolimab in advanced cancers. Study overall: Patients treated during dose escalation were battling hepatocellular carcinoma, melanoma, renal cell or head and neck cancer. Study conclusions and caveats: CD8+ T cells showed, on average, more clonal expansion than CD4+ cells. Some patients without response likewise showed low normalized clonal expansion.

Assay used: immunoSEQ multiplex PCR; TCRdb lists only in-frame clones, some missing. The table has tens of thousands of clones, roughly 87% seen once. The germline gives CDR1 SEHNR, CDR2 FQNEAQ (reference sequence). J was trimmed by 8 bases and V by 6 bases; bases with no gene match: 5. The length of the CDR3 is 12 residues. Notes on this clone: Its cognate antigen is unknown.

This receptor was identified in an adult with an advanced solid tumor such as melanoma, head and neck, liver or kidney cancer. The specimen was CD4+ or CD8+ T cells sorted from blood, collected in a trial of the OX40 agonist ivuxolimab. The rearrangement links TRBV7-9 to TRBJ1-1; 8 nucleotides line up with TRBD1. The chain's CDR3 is CASRTGAAEAFF. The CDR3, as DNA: TGTGCCAGCAGGACAGGGGCAGCGGAAGCTTTCTTT.